Sequencing of this TCR beta chain was carried out in a study of T-cell memory formation after mild COVID-19. V lost 6 bases, J lost 7 bases, and 16 bases lay in between. The CDR3 sequence is 14 residues long. Germline V CDR1 and CDR2: MNHEY, SVGAGI. Libraries for TCRalpha and TCRbeta carried sample barcodes and unique molecular identifiers via 5'RACE. In TCRdb, the 5' RACE reads were re-called with MiXCR into one record per CDR3 protein. The table includes tens of thousands of distinct CDR3 sequences, about 13% detected once. General study results and limits: Clonal second-wave expansions that peaked on day 37 had unconfirmed SARS-CoV-2 specificity. CD4/CD8 balance held among clones contracting day 15 to 85, and later expanders leaned CD4+. The study detected some responding clones in pre-infection memory, suggesting cross-reactive memory joined.

For this clonotype: Antigen specificity is unknown.

This chain links TRBV6-5 with TRBJ2-1; tentatively, D is TRBD2 (5 bases). The receptor was derived from a man aged 18 to 30 who had mild COVID-19 (a few samples of this study predate the infection). Cell type and time point are not known. Sequenced: PBMCs or a T cell subset sorted from them (not recorded which). The CDR3 sequence: CASSPRGHENEQFF. The CDR3 bases are TGTGCCAGCAGCCCCCGCGGGCATGAGAATGAGCAGTTCTTC.